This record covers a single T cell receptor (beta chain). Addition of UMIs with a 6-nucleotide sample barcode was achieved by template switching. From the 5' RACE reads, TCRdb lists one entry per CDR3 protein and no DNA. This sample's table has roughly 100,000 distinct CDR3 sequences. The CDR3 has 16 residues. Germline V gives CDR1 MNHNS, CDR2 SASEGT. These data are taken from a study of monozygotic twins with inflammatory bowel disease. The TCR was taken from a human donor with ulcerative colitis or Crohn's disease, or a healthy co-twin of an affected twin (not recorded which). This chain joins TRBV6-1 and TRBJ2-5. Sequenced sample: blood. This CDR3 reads CASGDPVKVGKETQYF.